These T cell receptor beta chains were read from a single sample in a study of tumor-infiltrating lymphocytes in primary liver carcinoma. TCRdb recomputed calls from the multiplex PCR reads with MiXCR, one row per CDR3 protein. This repertoire shows some 130,000 distinct CDR3 sequences, approximately 71% found once; its top ten account for 8.1%. Sequencing used tumor-adjacent normal liver tissue. Every receptor here comes from a woman aged 60-75 years with primary liver carcinoma and hepatitis B virus infection. The CDR3 runs from the conserved cysteine through the conserved F or W.

j_call: TRBJ2-5; v_call: TRBV14; cdr3_aa: CASSQDVLETQYF
j_call: TRBJ2-5; v_call: TRBV5-5; cdr3_aa: CVSSLLTEETQYF
j_call: TRBJ1-1; v_call: TRBV13; cdr3_aa: CASSFGQPNTEAFF
j_call: TRBJ1-3; v_call: TRBV12-3/TRBV12-4; cdr3_aa: CASSFRQGKNTIYF
j_call: TRBJ1-5; v_call: TRBV10-3; cdr3_aa: CAISEQGGDQPQHF
j_call: TRBJ2-1; v_call: TRBV12-3/TRBV12-4; cdr3_aa: CASSPRSGKAGNGQFF
j_call: TRBJ1-1; v_call: TRBV6-1; cdr3_aa: CASRGLQVTEAFF
j_call: TRBJ2-1; v_call: TRBV7-8; cdr3_aa: CASSLAQLALNEQFF
j_call: TRBJ2-7; v_call: TRBV12-3/TRBV12-4; cdr3_aa: CASSRANNEQYF
j_call: TRBJ2-2; v_call: TRBV12-3/TRBV12-4; cdr3_aa: CASSLGIAGAAGGELFF
j_call: TRBJ2-3; v_call: TRBV14; cdr3_aa: CASSQGRTEWLAGSGVADTQYF
j_call: TRBJ1-1; v_call: TRBV28; cdr3_aa: CASSYRNTEAFF
j_call: TRBJ2-2; v_call: TRBV28; cdr3_aa: CASSLLAYTGELFF
j_call: TRBJ1-2; v_call: TRBV11-2; cdr3_aa: CTNSPLGLPGYGYTF
j_call: .; v_call: TRBV11-2; cdr3_aa: CASSLDREGNIQFF
j_call: TRBJ1-1; v_call: TRBV5-1; cdr3_aa: CASSLDRATGVFF
j_call: TRBJ1-5; v_call: TRBV6-1; cdr3_aa: CVSRHRAQRADQPQHF
j_call: TRBJ2-1; v_call: TRBV12-3/TRBV12-4; cdr3_aa: CASSLRANEQFF
j_call: TRBJ1-1; v_call: TRBV14; cdr3_aa: CASSQAVSNTEAFF
j_call: TRBJ1-3; v_call: TRBV11-3; cdr3_aa: CASRTTGAFTPGNTIYF
j_call: TRBJ2-2; v_call: TRBV29-1; cdr3_aa: CSVGGTNATGELSF
j_call: TRBJ2-7; v_call: TRBV11-2; cdr3_aa: CASSPGLAGANYEQYF
j_call: TRBJ2-1; v_call: TRBV5-1; cdr3_aa: CASSLTSGRAVYNEQFF
j_call: TRBJ2-3; v_call: TRBV5-1; cdr3_aa: CASSLVGRTDTQYF
j_call: TRBJ2-2; v_call: TRBV11-2; cdr3_aa: CASNDGRDMNTGELFF
j_call: TRBJ2-1; v_call: TRBV11-2; cdr3_aa: CASSLAAWFNDEQFF
j_call: TRBJ2-2; v_call: TRBV2; cdr3_aa: CASSYLGIMGNTGELFF
j_call: TRBJ2-3; v_call: TRBV7-9; cdr3_aa: CASSLVSGRADTQYF
j_call: TRBJ2-5; v_call: TRBV2; cdr3_aa: CASSAGHQETQYF
j_call: TRBJ1-1; v_call: TRBV11-3; cdr3_aa: CASSPILRAGVQRANLNTEAFF
j_call: TRBJ1-6; v_call: TRBV5-5; cdr3_aa: CASSSIRGLNSPLHF
j_call: TRBJ2-1; v_call: TRBV6-2/TRBV6-3; cdr3_aa: CANWGYLSHYNEQFF
j_call: TRBJ1-5; v_call: TRBV28; cdr3_aa: CASSHRPGTGTAYRYSNQAQHF
j_call: TRBJ2-2; v_call: TRBV4-1; cdr3_aa: CASSYTPLADNTGELFF
j_call: TRBJ2-7; v_call: TRBV11-2; cdr3_aa: CASSFWTGVTYEQYF
j_call: TRBJ1-1; v_call: TRBV5-1; cdr3_aa: CTSSLDRDTEAFF
j_call: TRBJ2-4; v_call: TRBV11-2; cdr3_aa: CARSPGRLLSGRDIQYF
j_call: TRBJ2-3; v_call: TRBV5-4; cdr3_aa: CASSLRLAGATDTQYF
j_call: TRBJ1-2; v_call: TRBV19; cdr3_aa: CASSTLTVTYGYTF
j_call: TRBJ1-6; v_call: TRBV6-5; cdr3_aa: CDSRPDGTPHSPLHF